These 5 T cell receptor beta chains came from one sample sequenced in a study of T and B cells in COVID-19 patients. TRB rearrangements were amplified by multiplex PCR with BIOMED2 TRB-A/B primers. One entry per CDR3 protein, called by TCRdb with MiXCR from the multiplex PCR reads. The data contain approximately 10,000 distinct CDR3 sequences, more than 25% of them singletons. Each TRB amplification used roughly 230-550 ng of genomic DNA from blood. The sequencing input was blood. The receptors were sampled from a human donor who had recovered from COVID-19.

The sample holds many counts of this clonotype. The V call is TRBV15, the J call TRBJ2-5; 10 nucleotides align to TRBD2. This CDR3 has 16 amino acids. CDR1 LNHNV and CDR2 YYDKDF come from the germline V gene (reference sequence). Losses at the gene ends were 1 base for V and 7 bases for J; bases not matched to a gene: 9. Written as DNA, the CDR3 is TGTGCCACCAGCAGAGGTTCTAGCGGGAGTTCTGGGACCCAGTACTTC. Protein: CATSRGSSGSSGTQYF.

This clonotype is classed as medium-sized (0.01 to 0.1%). The rearrangement joins TRBV27 to TRBJ1-6; D gene unclear. Per germline, CDR1 MNHEY and CDR2 SMNVEV (reference sequence). This CDR3 is 13 amino acids long. Trimming shortened V by 7 bases and J by 1 base, and 5 bases separated the two germline ends. CDR3 nucleotides: TGTGCCAGCACTGGGTCCTATAATTCACCCCTCCACTTT. This codes for CASTGSYNSPLHF.

In the case of this clonotype: One base away lies a much larger clone, so this may be a sequencing read error. The chain uses TRBV19 and TRBJ2-5; a weak D match, TRBD2 (7 bases). This CDR3 contains 14 residues. The germline V gene encodes CDR1 LNHDA and CDR2 SQIVND (reference sequence). The CDR3 region has the DNA TGTGCCATTAGTAACGGGGGGCGGAAAGAGACCCAGTACTTC. Translating gives CAISNGGRKETQYF.

By proportion, this clonotype is medium-sized (0.01 to 0.1%). V is TRBV6-5 and J is TRBJ2-2; the D call may be TRBD1 or TRBD2 (5 bases each). Germline CDR1 MNHEY, CDR2 SVGAGI. V was cut by 7 bases and J by 7 bases, with 13 bases left in between. This CDR3 comprises 13 residues. The CDR3 coding sequence is TGTGCCAGCACCGGCCTTGGGGGCGGGGAGCTGTTTTTT. This translates into CASTGLGGGELFF.

This clonotype is labeled medium-sized. The genes are TRBV11-3 and TRBJ1-1; 10 positions agree with TRBD1. V shed 5 bases and J 1 base; nucleotides not matched to a gene: 7. CDR1 and CDR2 from the germline V gene are SGHNT and YENEEA. This CDR3 has 16 amino acids. The DNA for the CDR3 is TGTGCCAGCAGCATGCTGTGGACAGGGGGGAACACTGAAGCTTTCTTT. Its protein product is CASSMLWTGGNTEAFF.